This TCR beta chain was sequenced in a study of control samples from healthy donors and cancer patients. Method: immunoSEQ multiplex PCR; TCRdb's copy keeps in-frame clones and lacks some. The sample holds roughly 100,000 clones, 70% to 90% seen once. Germline V gene lookup returns CDR1 MDHEN and CDR2 SYDVKM. This CDR3 spans 16 amino acids. V gave up 3 bases and J gave up 5 bases, with 14 bases separating them. The TCR was taken from a woman between 45 and 60 years old in good health. Specimen: blood. The rearrangement uses TRBV28 and TRBJ1-6, with unresolved D. DNA of the CDR3: TGTGCCAGCAGTTTCTCCCAAGTGGGGAATAATTCACCCCTCCACTTT. Translating gives CASSFSQVGNNSPLHF.